The following is a T cell receptor (beta chain) sequence with its context. The target antigen is unknown. Unmatched junction bases numbered 3, after V lost 5 bases and J lost 2 bases. CDR3 size: 13 residues. Germline assignment: CDR1 SGHVS and CDR2 FQNEAQ. TCRdb's table, derived via immunoSEQ multiplex PCR, lists solely in-frame clones and lacks some. The top ten clones hold 0.62% of a sample with over 100,000 clones, 85% to 95% of them seen once. The data were taken from a study of siplizumab effects on memory and regulatory T cells. General study points: Alloreactive clones mapping to unstimulated subsets formed only a minor fraction.

This chain links TRBV7-8 with TRBJ2-7; the match to TRBD1 covers 7 bases. The specimen sequenced was Tregs sorted from blood. The sequence derives from a human donor in good health. The CDR3 spells CASSRGQPYEQYF. CDR3 DNA: TGTGCCAGCAGCCGGGGACAGCCCTACGAGCAGTACTTC. Supplemented by reference TRBV7-8 and TRBJ2-7, the full variable domain reads GAGVSQSPRYKVAKRGQDVALRCDPISGHVSLFWYQQALGQGPEFLTYFQNEAQLDKSGLPSDRFFAERPEGSVSTLKIQRTQQEDSAVYLCASSRGQPYEQYFGPGTRLTVT.